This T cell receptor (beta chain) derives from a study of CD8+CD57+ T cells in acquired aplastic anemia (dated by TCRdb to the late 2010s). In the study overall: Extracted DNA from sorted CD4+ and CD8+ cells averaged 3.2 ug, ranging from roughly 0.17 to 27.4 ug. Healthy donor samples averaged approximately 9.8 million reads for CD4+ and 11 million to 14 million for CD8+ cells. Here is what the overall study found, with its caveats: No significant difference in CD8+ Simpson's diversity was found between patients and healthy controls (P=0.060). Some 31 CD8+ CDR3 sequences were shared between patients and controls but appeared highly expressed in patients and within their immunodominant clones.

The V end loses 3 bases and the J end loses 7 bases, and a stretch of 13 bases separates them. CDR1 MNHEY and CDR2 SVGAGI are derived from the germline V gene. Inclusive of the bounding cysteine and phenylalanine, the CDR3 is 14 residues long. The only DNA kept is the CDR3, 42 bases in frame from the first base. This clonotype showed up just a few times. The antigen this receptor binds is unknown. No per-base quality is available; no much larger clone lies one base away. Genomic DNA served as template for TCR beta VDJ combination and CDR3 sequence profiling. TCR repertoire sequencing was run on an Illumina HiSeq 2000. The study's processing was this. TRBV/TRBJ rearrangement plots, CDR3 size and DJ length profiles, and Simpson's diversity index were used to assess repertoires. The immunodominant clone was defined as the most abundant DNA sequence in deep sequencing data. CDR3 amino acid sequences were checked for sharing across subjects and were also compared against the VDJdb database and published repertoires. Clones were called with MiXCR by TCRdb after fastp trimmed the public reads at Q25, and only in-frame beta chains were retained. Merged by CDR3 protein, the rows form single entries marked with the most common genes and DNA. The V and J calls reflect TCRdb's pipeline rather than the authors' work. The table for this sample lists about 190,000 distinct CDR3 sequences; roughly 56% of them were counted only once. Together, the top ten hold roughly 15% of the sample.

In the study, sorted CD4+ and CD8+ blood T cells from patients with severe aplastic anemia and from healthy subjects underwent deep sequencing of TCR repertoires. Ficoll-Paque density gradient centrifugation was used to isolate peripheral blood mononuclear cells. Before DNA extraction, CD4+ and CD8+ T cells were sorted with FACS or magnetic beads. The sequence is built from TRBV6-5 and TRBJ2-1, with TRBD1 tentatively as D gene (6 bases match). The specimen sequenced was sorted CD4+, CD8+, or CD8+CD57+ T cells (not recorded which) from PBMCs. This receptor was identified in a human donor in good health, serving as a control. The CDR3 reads CASSYSLGANEQFF. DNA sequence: TGTGCCAGCAGTTATTCACTGGGGGCGAATGAGCAGTTCTTC.